The clone carrying this T cell receptor (beta chain) came up many times. TCR beta CDR3 regions were amplified from RNA transcripts. A first-round RT-PCR of the TCR CDR3 used the HTBI primer set. Using its own MiXCR run on the multiplex PCR reads, TCRdb lists one record per CDR3 protein. The sample yields roughly 250,000 distinct CDR3 sequences, 15% to 20% seen once. J gave up 0 bases and V 4 bases, and 8 bases lay outside the gene matches. The CDR3 consists of 17 residues. Germline V gives CDR1 SNHLY, CDR2 FYNNEI. This sample is drawn from a study of T cells in Graves' hyperthyroidism and ophthalmopathy.

The rearrangement uses TRBV2 and TRBJ1-5, with 8 bases that match TRBD1. The sequenced material came from blood. The TCR comes from a woman younger than 35 with Graves' ophthalmopathy. In DNA form, the CDR3 reads TGTGCCAGCAGTGGACAGGGGCCTGAGTATAGCAATCAGCCCCAGCATTTT. Its protein is CASSGQGPEYSNQPQHF.